Listed here is a single TCR beta chain. Its antigen is unidentified. At one of its ends the junction is not consistent with the germline gene, which may arise from a read error. The CDR3 runs to 11 residues. CDR1 is SNHLY and CDR2 is FYNNEI in the germline V gene. Profiling relied on immunoSEQ multiplex PCR, and the TCRdb table lists in-frame clones only, not all of them. The sample lists over 85,000 clones; approximately 87% were seen once. This sample was included in a study of cytomegalovirus exposure and HLA in healthy donors. Study-level results: Reportedly, diagnosis of cytomegalovirus status by the classifier showed high specificity and sensitivity. Through in vitro validation, three CMV-associated chains were shown to be specific for CMV antigens. Subsequent analysis of the 120 or so validation repertoires found a tendency for first-cohort TCR clusters to co-occur.

The donors were members of the validation cohort, which comprised 120 subjects and was separate from the first cohort of 670 or so subjects. This sequence joins TRBV2 and TRBJ2-3, with TRBD2 as a possible D gene (6 bases). This clonotype was sampled from a woman aged 30 to 39 in good health and CMV-seropositive. Input material: PBMCs. The CDR3 coding sequence is TGTGCCAGCAGTGAAGGGGACTTGACGGATTTT. Translation gives CASSEGDLTDF.